This TCR beta chain was profiled in a study of tissue T cells after allogeneic stem cell transplantation. The table lists this clone with a few counts. From germline, CDR1 is DFQATT and CDR2 SNEGSKA (reference sequence). The length of the CDR3 is 11 residues. Libraries were prepared by immunoSEQ multiplex PCR; TCRdb keeps only in-frame clonotypes and omits some of them. The sample has more than 6,500 clones; about 50% are singletons. This chain connects TRBV20-1 to TRBJ1-1; D may be TRBD1 (6 bases). The sequence derives from a female donor of 60 years or more with lung cancer. The sequencing used duodenum tissue, collected at autopsy. CDR3 in DNA: TGCGGGGGCAGGGGAAACACTGAAGCTTTCTTT. Translated, it gives CGGRGNTEAFF.